These 10 T cell receptor beta chains share one sample of origin, sequenced in a study of radiotherapy plus CTLA-4 blockade in lung cancer. Some clones are missing from TCRdb's copy, which holds only in-frame ones; the method was immunoSEQ multiplex PCR. The profile covers approximately 47,000 clones, with about 63% appearing a single time and roughly 20% taken by the ten largest. The material sequenced was peripheral blood, taken from a patient treated with radiotherapy plus ipilimumab. These TCRs come from a human donor with non-small cell lung cancer who had a partial response to radiotherapy plus ipilimumab.

This clone has a handful of counts. The chain employs TRBV5-8 and TRBJ2-6; D remains unclear. V was pared by 4 bases and J by 2 bases, with 16 bases between. Germline V gene sequence: CDR1 SGHTS, CDR2 YDEGEE. This CDR3 spans 17 amino acids. The CDR3 DNA follows: TGTGCCAGCAGCCCCGGAACAGTATTGACTGGGGCCAACGTCCTGACTTTC. This codes for CASSPGTVLTGANVLTF.

In its sample, this clone was seen a few times. The chain carries TRBV6-4 and TRBJ2-2, with D perhaps TRBD1 (5 bases). V lost 6 bases to trimming and J lost 0 bases, with 8 bases between them. The CDR3 runs to 14 residues. The germline CDR1 and CDR2 sequences are MRHNA and SNTAGT. CDR3 residues: CASRQGSNTGELFF. CDR3 nucleotide sequence: TGTGCCAGCAGGCAGGGCTCGAACACCGGGGAGCTGTTTTTT.

This clone turned up a few times. The CDR3 is CASSLGGGVGWEQYF. The CDR3 DNA reads TGTGCCAGCAGCTTAGGGGGAGGGGTTGGGTGGGAGCAGTACTTC. The chain has TRBV11-2 and TRBJ2-7; 7 positions agree with TRBD2. The CDR3 is 15 residues long. CDR1 and CDR2 from the germline V gene are SGHAT and FQNNGV. V was clipped by 1 base and J by 7 bases; unmatched bases: 10.

V and J are TRBV15 and TRBJ2-1, with 9 bases matching TRBD1. CDR1 and CDR2 from the germline V gene are LNHNV and YYDKDF (reference sequence). The CDR3 has 16 residues. V shed 1 base and J 6 bases; nucleotides not matched to a gene: 7. In nucleotides, the CDR3 is TGTGCCACCAGCAGAGGCCGGGACAGGGTGAGCAATGAGCAGTTCTTC. Protein product: CATSRGRDRVSNEQFF.

V gene TRBV27 combines with J gene TRBJ2-1; 8 bases map to TRBD2. After removal of 1 base from V and 2 bases from J, the junction contained 7 bases not matched to a gene. Germline CDR1 is MNHEY and CDR2 is SMNVEV (reference sequence). CDR3 length: 17 amino acids. DNA of the CDR3: TGTGCCAGCAGTTTATGGGATAGCGGGGCTCCCTACAATGAGCAGTTCTTC. It specifies CASSLWDSGAPYNEQFF.

The chain recombines TRBV30 with TRBJ2-5; maybe TRBD2 (6 bases). CDR3 size: 14 residues. The ends were cut back, 8 bases at V and 1 base at J, with 17 bases in the middle. CDR1 is GTSNPN and CDR2 is SVGIG in the germline V gene (reference sequence). CDR3 region: CARGSPASQETQYF. CDR3 bases: TGTGCCCGGGGGAGCCCAGCTTCCCAAGAGACCCAGTACTTC.

This clone was seen a handful of times. The rearrangement joins TRBV19 to TRBJ1-2; no firm D call. From germline, CDR1 is LNHDA and CDR2 SQIVND (reference sequence). The V gene lost 5 bases and the J gene lost 2 bases, with 9 bases spanning the gap. This CDR3 has 13 amino acids. CDR3 DNA: TGTGCCAGTAGTGAGCCGGGGAACTATGGCTACACCTTC. This codes for CASSEPGNYGYTF.

The chain recombines TRBV7-2 with TRBJ1-3; weak D call: TRBD1 (5 bases). V was cut by 2 bases and J by 6 bases, with 11 bases left in between. Looked up from germline, CDR1 is SGHTA and CDR2 is FQGNSA. The CDR3 runs 14 residues. In DNA, the CDR3 is TGTGCCAGCAGCTTAACTCGGGGGGTAAACACCATATATTTT. Translating it yields CASSLTRGVNTIYF.

This clone has just a few counts. V is TRBV6-1 and J is TRBJ1-6; D call uncertain. CDR1 and CDR2 from the germline V gene are MNHNS and SASEGT. This CDR3 has 13 amino acids. The V and J ends lost 3 bases and 6 bases respectively, with 6 bases between them. The CDR3 DNA is TGTGCCAGCAGTGAGAATAGTAATTCACCCCTCCACTTT. It translates to CASSENSNSPLHF.

CDR3 DNA sequence: TGTGCCAGCAGTTCAGCAGGGGGCGCCGCTGGCTACACCTTC. Protein: CASSSAGGAAGYTF. The chain carries TRBV27 and TRBJ1-2, with TRBD1 identical over 8 bases. J was trimmed by 7 bases and V by 4 bases; bases with no gene match: 8. In germline, CDR1 is MNHEY, CDR2 SMNVEV (reference sequence). CDR3 size: 14 residues.